The rows below give T cell receptor beta chains drawn from one sample of a study of shared clonotypes between healthy human individuals. Profiled with immunoSEQ multiplex PCR; TCRdb holds only in-frame clones, not every one. The sample consists of 400,000 to 500,000 clones, 79% of them appearing once. The sample comprised PBMCs. The receptors were gathered from a woman aged 40-49 years in good health. Some clones in this sample may be carry-over from other donors' samples. The CDR3 runs from the conserved cysteine through the conserved F or W. Each record gives: clone size, J gene, V gene, D gene, CDR3 protein, CDR3 DNA. A D gene is named only where the DNA matches it firmly. Part of the rows lack a size; the others show once, few, many or a class for expanded clones.

few | TRBJ1-2 | TRBV25-1 | TRBD1 | CASSGDRARGYTF | TGTGCCAGCAGTGGCGACAGGGCTAGAGGCTACACCTTC
NA | TRBJ2-1 | TRBV14 | TRBD2 | CASTPLAGANLHNEQFF | TGTGCCAGCACCCCCTTAGCGGGCGCAAATCTTCACAATGAGCAGTTCTTC
NA | TRBJ1-5 | TRBV6-6 | NA | CASSLSGLLNQPQHF | TGTGCCAGCTCACTCAGTGGTCTTCTTAATCAGCCCCAGCATTTT
few | TRBJ1-1 | TRBV27 | NA | CASRERGRWFTEAFF | TGTGCCAGCAGAGAACGGGGCAGATGGTTCACTGAAGCTTTCTTT
NA | TRBJ2-7 | TRBV10-2 | NA | CASSRDLLSYEQYF | TGCGCCAGCAGTAGGGACTTATTGTCCTACGAGCAGTACTTC
NA | TRBJ1-2 | TRBV5-1 | NA | CASSLGDGVGYTF | TGCGCCAGCAGCTTGGGGGATGGAGTTGGCTACACCTTC
NA | TRBJ2-3 | TRBV21-1 | NA | CASLSKGWRNTPPTDTQYF | TGTGCCAGCTTATCTAAGGGGTGGAGGAACACACCACCCACAGATACGCAGTATTTT
NA | TRBJ1-2 | TRBV5-4 | NA | CASSDTRGAPLYGYTF | TGTGCCAGCAGCGATACAAGGGGTGCCCCTCTCTATGGCTACACCTTC
NA | TRBJ2-1 | TRBV28 | TRBD2 | CASSPRGLAGDTSYNEQFF | TGTGCCAGCAGTCCAAGGGGACTAGCGGGAGACACCTCCTACAATGAGCAGTTCTTC
NA | TRBJ2-7 | TRBV4-3 | TRBD1 | CASSTGTGPSYEQYF | TGCGCCAGCAGCACCGGGACAGGACCTTCCTACGAGCAGTACTTC
NA | TRBJ1-2 | TRBV5-4 | TRBD1 | CASSLGTGRYGYIF | TGTGCCAGCAGCTTGGGGACAGGGAGGTATGGCTACATCTTC
NA | TRBJ1-1 | TRBV10-3 | NA | CAISESRGEAFF | TGTGCCATCAGTGAGAGTAGGGGTGAAGCTTTCTTT
NA | TRBJ1-2 | TRBV30 | NA | CAWSVGTGNDYGYTF | TGTGCCTGGAGTGTAGGTACAGGAAATGACTATGGCTACACCTTC
NA | TRBJ2-5 | TRBV30 | NA | CAWSVGPQETQYF | TGTGCCTGGAGTGTAGGTCCGCAAGAGACCCAGTACTTC
NA | TRBJ2-1 | TRBV7-2 | NA | CASSLGAANEQFF | TGTGCCAGCAGCTTAGGGGCGGCTAATGAGCAGTTCTTC
NA | TRBJ2-7 | TRBV10-3 | TRBD1 | CAIGPRQGSYEQYF | TGTGCCATCGGGCCCCGACAGGGATCCTACGAGCAGTACTTC
NA | TRBJ2-7 | TRBV7-2 | NA | CASSLYDGTYEQYF | TGTGCCAGCAGCTTATACGACGGAACCTACGAGCAGTACTTC
NA | TRBJ2-1 | TRBV10-1 | TRBD2 | CASSGTSDYNEQFF | TGCGCCAGCAGCGGGACTAGCGACTACAATGAGCAGTTCTTC
NA | TRBJ1-2 | TRBV25-1 | NA | CASSISGAPNGYTF | TGTGCCAGCAGTATTTCGGGGGCACCTAATGGCTACACCTTC
NA | TRBJ1-2 | TRBV5-1 | TRBD1 | CASSLGDSVYGYTF | TGCGCCAGCAGCTTGGGGGACAGTGTCTATGGCTACACCTTC
NA | TRBJ2-3 | TRBV15 | NA | CATSRRAGTDTQYF | TGTGCCACCAGCAGAAGGGCGGGCACAGATACGCAGTATTTT
NA | TRBJ2-2 | TRBV11-2 | TRBD1 | CASSQQGADTGELFF | TGTGCCAGCAGCCAACAGGGGGCGGACACCGGGGAGCTGTTTTTT
NA | TRBJ2-1 | TRBV19 | NA | CASSIRGDFSYNEQFF | TGTGCCAGTAGTATAAGAGGGGACTTCTCCTACAATGAGCAGTTCTTC
NA | TRBJ1-4 | TRBV6-1 | NA | CASSLTVRTEKLFF | TGTGCCAGCAGTTTGACAGTCCGTACCGAAAAACTGTTTTTT
many | TRBJ1-3 | TRBV28 | TRBD1 | CASLPQGAAGNTIYF | TGTGCCAGCCTGCCCCAGGGGGCGGCCGGAAACACCATATATTTT
NA | TRBJ2-1 | TRBV2 | NA | CASKASRNNEQFF | TGTGCCAGCAAAGCTTCAAGGAACAATGAGCAGTTCTTC
NA | TRBJ1-6 | TRBV30 | NA | CAWSPSDTESSPLHF | TGTGCCTGGAGTCCCTCGGACACCGAGAGTTCACCCCTCCACTTT
few | TRBJ2-1 | TRBV11-2 | NA | CASSLGGRGPFQFF | TGTGCCAGCAGCTTAGGGGGGAGGGGGCCCTTTCAGTTCTTC
NA | TRBJ2-3 | TRBV6-1 | TRBD2 | CASTGLVGTDTQYF | TGTGCCAGCACGGGACTAGTTGGCACAGATACGCAGTATTTT
NA | TRBJ2-1 | TRBV5-4 | TRBD2 | CASSSFVLAGGNEQFF | TGTGCCAGCAGCTCGTTCGTTCTAGCGGGAGGCAATGAGCAGTTCTTC
NA | TRBJ2-3 | TRBV29-1 | NA | CSVEDRGRVTDTQYF | TGCAGCGTTGAAGATCGAGGGCGGGTCACAGATACGCAGTATTTT
NA | TRBJ2-7 | TRBV11-2 | NA | CASSLRSPGPYEQYF | TGTGCCAGCAGCTTAAGGTCGCCTGGCCCCTACGAGCAGTACTTC
NA | TRBJ2-1 | TRBV9 | NA | CASSVVTGDGNEQFF | TGTGCCAGCAGCGTAGTGACGGGAGACGGCAATGAGCAGTTCTTC
NA | TRBJ2-1 | TRBV10-2 | NA | CASSGQEFF | TGCGCCAGCAGTGGACAGGAGTTCTTC
NA | TRBJ2-5 | TRBV11-2 | NA | CASSPGGEGETQYF | TGTGCCAGCAGCCCCGGCGGCGAGGGAGAGACCCAGTACTTC
NA | TRBJ2-1 | TRBV7-6 | NA | CASSLVGSYNEQFF | TGTGCCAGCAGCTTAGTGGGATCCTACAATGAGCAGTTCTTC
NA | TRBJ2-4 | TRBV9 | TRBD1 | CASSVANQGDIQYF | TGTGCCAGCAGCGTAGCTAATCAGGGGGACATTCAGTACTTC
many | TRBJ1-5 | TRBV28 | NA | CASSLGRLSNQPQHF | TGTGCCAGCAGTTTAGGCAGGCTTAGCAATCAGCCCCAGCATTTT
NA | TRBJ2-3 | TRBV9 | TRBD1 | CASSARQGMGTDTQYF | TGTGCCAGCAGCGCCAGACAGGGGATGGGCACAGATACGCAGTATTTT
few | TRBJ2-2 | TRBV5-1 | TRBD1 | CASSRTGGMNTGELFF | TGCGCCAGCTCCCGTACAGGGGGGATGAACACCGGGGAGCTGTTTTTT
NA | TRBJ1-6 | TRBV7-2 | NA | CASSLSHRPGISPLHF | TGTGCCAGCAGCTTATCACACAGGCCCGGTATTTCACCCCTCCACTTT
NA | TRBJ2-2 | TRBV4-1 | TRBD1 | CASSQEQGANTGELFF | TGCGCCAGCAGCCAGGAACAGGGGGCCAACACCGGGGAGCTGTTTTTT
NA | TRBJ2-5 | TRBV6-5 | NA | CASAPGPSRETQYF | TGTGCCAGCGCCCCAGGACCTTCGAGAGAGACCCAGTACTTC
NA | TRBJ2-7 | TRBV29-1 | NA | CSVQGGREQYF | TGCAGCGTTCAGGGAGGTCGGGAGCAGTACTTC
NA | TRBJ1-2 | TRBV7-6 | NA | CASSGYRGENGYTF | TGTGCCAGCAGCGGATACCGAGGGGAAAATGGCTACACCTTC
NA | TRBJ2-3 | TRBV7-3 | NA | CASSISSAPTDTQYF | TGTGCCAGCAGCATTTCTAGCGCACCCACAGATACGCAGTATTTT
NA | TRBJ2-2 | TRBV14 | NA | CASSLRVPSVGELFF | TGTGCCAGCAGCCTTAGAGTCCCTAGCGTCGGGGAGCTGTTTTTT
NA | TRBJ1-1 | TRBV6-1 | NA | CASSEIGNTEAFF | TGTGCCAGCAGTGAAATTGGGAACACTGAAGCTTTCTTT
NA | TRBJ2-7 | TRBV9 | NA | CAPTLGGINEQYF | TGTGCCCCCACTTTGGGGGGTATCAACGAGCAGTACTTC
NA | TRBJ1-2 | TRBV28 | NA | CASTPGGYGYTF | TGTGCCAGCACTCCCGGGGGATATGGCTACACCTTC
NA | TRBJ1-1 | TRBV7-8 | TRBD1 | CASSSNRGRAEAFF | TGTGCCAGCAGCTCCAACAGGGGGCGCGCCGAAGCTTTCTTT
NA | TRBJ2-2 | TRBV6-6 | NA | CASSYSHTGELFF | TGTGCCAGCAGTTACTCTCACACCGGGGAGCTGTTTTTT
NA | TRBJ1-1 | TRBV11-2 | NA | CASSPLSTEAFF | TGTGCCAGCAGCCCCTTGTCCACTGAAGCTTTCTTT
NA | TRBJ2-7 | TRBV6-6 | TRBD2 | CASSFTLAGEQYF | TGTGCCAGCAGTTTCACCCTAGCGGGGGAGCAGTACTTC